Each of the 10 T cell receptor beta chains below was sequenced from the same sample in a study of blood T cells in healthy people across ages. A second PCR of about 6 to 12 cycles used a sample-barcoded 5' primer and a J-beta primer mix. TCRdb called the 5' RACE reads again in MiXCR, with one record for every CDR3 protein. The sample carries about 780,000 distinct CDR3 sequences, roughly 25% recorded once. This sample was also put to use in a study of T cells of mothers and their children.

The specimen sequenced was blood. These receptors were obtained from a boy younger than 18 in good health.

This clonotype was seen repeatedly, ten times or more. The DNA for the CDR3 is TGTGCCAGTTCCGCAGGCTACGAGCAGTACTTC. Translation gives CASSAGYEQYF. V is TRBV9 and J is TRBJ2-7, with D hard to call. The CDR3 is made up of 11 amino acids. V lost 8 bases to trimming and J lost 3 bases, with 9 bases between them. CDR1 and CDR2 from the germline V gene are SGDLS and YYNGEE.

The chain couples TRBV10-2 to TRBJ1-2; unclear D gene. V was shortened by 8 bases and J by 3 bases, with 10 bases between the two germline ends. CDR3 length: 12 amino acids. Germline values: CDR1 WSHSY, CDR2 SAAADI. The CDR3, as DNA: TGCGCCAGCGGCAACAGTTACTATGGCTACACCTTC. The encoded protein is CASGNSYYGYTF.

This clonotype was detected only a few times. V gene TRBV28 combines with J gene TRBJ2-5, with D possibly TRBD1 on 5 matching bases. Matching the DNA end better, TRBJ2-7 makes the J call doubtful. The CDR3 contains 15 residues. Germline V gene lookup returns CDR1 MDHEN and CDR2 SYDVKM. The CDR3 nucleotides read TGTGCCAGCAGTTTATCCCCTCTCCAGGGTTACGAGCAGTACTTC. Translated: CASSLSPLQGYEQYF.

Here the CDR3 reads CASSLAGTGRSETQYF. CDR3 sequence (DNA): TGTGCCAGCAGCTTGGCCGGGACAGGTCGTTCAGAGACCCAGTACTTC. The chain has TRBV13 and TRBJ2-5; 8 nucleotides align to TRBD1. J lost 4 bases, V lost 3 bases, and 10 bases had no gene match. Germline lookup yields CDR1 PRHDT and CDR2 FYEKMQ (reference sequence). The CDR3 has 16 amino acids.

The chain is built from TRBV20-1 and TRBJ1-2; D ambiguous. The germline V gene encodes CDR1 DFQATT and CDR2 SNEGSKA (reference sequence). The CDR3 runs to 13 residues. V was pared by 2 bases and J by 2 bases, with 9 bases between. The DNA for the CDR3 is TGCAGTGCTAGATCCCCCGACAACTATGGCTACACCTTC. It encodes CSARSPDNYGYTF.

The chain joins TRBV10-3 to TRBJ1-2, with 8 positions matching TRBD1. Germline V lookup: CDR1 ENHRY, CDR2 SYGVKD. Unmatched junction bases numbered 20, after V lost 8 bases and J lost 6 bases. This CDR3 spans 17 amino acids. CDR3 in DNA: TGTGCCATCTCCCCCAAAGGGACAGGACGGCCCTCGGATGGCTACACCTTC. It encodes CAISPKGTGRPSDGYTF.

The gene calls are TRBV5-1 and TRBJ2-2; D gene uncertain. Germline V gives CDR1 SGHRS, CDR2 YFSETQ. V lost 0 bases to trimming and J lost 7 bases, with 7 bases between them. The CDR3 has 13 residues. The CDR3 DNA reads TGCGCCAGCAGCTTGGCTGGGGACGGGGAGCTGTTTTTT. Translation: CASSLAGDGELFF.

This clonotype was detected a few times. The chain is built from TRBV3-1 and TRBJ2-5, with D perhaps TRBD1 (5 bases). This CDR3 region has 18 residues. CDR1 LGHDT and CDR2 YNNKEL come from the germline V gene (reference sequence). Trimming took off 0 bases at V and 3 bases at J, with 20 bases between the two ends. Written as DNA, the CDR3 is TGTGCCAGCAGCCAAGACCGCGCAGGGAAGGAGCCTAAAGAGACCCAGTACTTC. It is translated as CASSQDRAGKEPKETQYF.

In its sample, this clonotype was seen a few times. This sequence joins TRBV5-1 and TRBJ1-1, with 8 bases aligning to TRBD1. The CDR3 has 16 amino acids. The V segment lost 0 bases and the J segment 6 bases; nucleotides outside the gene matches: 10. The V gene's germline CDR1 is SGHRS and CDR2 YFSETQ. The DNA of the CDR3 is TGCGCCAGCAGCTTGGCCCCGACAGGGGCGGGGGCTGAAGCTTTCTTT. Translating gives CASSLAPTGAGAEAFF.

In the case of this clonotype: Here the CDR3 omits its conserved ending phenylalanine or tryptophan, so a read error is the likely source. The chain uses TRBV20-1 and TRBJ2-3; D ambiguous. The germline CDR1 and CDR2 sequences are DFQATT and SNEGSKA (reference sequence). Trimming shortened V by 0 bases and J by 0 bases, and 10 bases separated the two germline ends. The CDR3 is made up of 15 amino acids. This CDR3 reads CSARDRVLSTDTQYL. CDR3 in DNA: TGCAGTGCTAGAGATAGGGTCCTAAGCACAGATACGCAGTATCTT.